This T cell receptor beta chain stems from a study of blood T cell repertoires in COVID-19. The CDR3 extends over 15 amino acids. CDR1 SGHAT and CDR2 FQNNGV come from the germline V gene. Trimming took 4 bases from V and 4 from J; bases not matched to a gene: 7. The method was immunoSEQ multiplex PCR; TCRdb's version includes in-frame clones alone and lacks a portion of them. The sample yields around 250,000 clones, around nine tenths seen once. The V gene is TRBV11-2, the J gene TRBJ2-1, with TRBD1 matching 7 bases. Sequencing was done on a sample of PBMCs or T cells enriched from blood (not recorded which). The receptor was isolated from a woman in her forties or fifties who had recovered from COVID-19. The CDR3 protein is CASSSPGQRYNEQFF. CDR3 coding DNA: TGTGCCAGCAGCTCGCCGGGACAGAGATACAATGAGCAGTTCTTC.